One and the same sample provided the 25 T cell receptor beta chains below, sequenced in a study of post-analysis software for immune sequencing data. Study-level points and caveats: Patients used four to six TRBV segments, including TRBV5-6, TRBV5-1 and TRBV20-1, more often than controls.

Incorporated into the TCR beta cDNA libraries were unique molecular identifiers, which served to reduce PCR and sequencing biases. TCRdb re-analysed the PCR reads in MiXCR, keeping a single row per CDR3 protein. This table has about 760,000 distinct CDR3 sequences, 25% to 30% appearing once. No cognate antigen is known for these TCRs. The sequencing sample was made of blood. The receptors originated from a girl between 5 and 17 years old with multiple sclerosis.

DNA for the CDR3: TGTGCCACCAGCAGAGGACAGCTTAATCAGCCCCAGCATTTT. Protein: CATSRGQLNQPQHF. This chain joins TRBV15 and TRBJ1-5, with D maybe TRBD1 (5 bases). V was clipped by 1 base and J by 4 bases, with 8 bases between them. This CDR3 has 14 residues. CDR1 and CDR2 from the germline V gene are LNHNV and YYDKDF (reference sequence).

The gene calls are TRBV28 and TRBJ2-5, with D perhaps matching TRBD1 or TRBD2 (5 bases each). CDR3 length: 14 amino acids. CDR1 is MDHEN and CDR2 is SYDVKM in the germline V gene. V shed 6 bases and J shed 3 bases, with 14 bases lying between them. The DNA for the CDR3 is TGTGCCAGCAGCAGAGGGTTGGGGGAAGAGACCCAGTACTTC. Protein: CASSRGLGEETQYF.

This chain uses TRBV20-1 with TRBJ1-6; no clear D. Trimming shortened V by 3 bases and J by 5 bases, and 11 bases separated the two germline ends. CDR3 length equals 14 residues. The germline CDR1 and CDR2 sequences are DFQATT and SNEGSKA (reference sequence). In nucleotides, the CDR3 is TGCAGTGCTAGGGCAGGAATCCATAATTCACCCCTCCACTTT. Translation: CSARAGIHNSPLHF.

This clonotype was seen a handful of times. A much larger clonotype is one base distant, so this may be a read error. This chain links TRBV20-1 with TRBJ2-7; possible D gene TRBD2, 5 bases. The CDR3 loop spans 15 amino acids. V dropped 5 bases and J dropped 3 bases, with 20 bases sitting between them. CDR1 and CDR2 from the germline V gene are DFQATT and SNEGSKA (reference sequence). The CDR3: CSARGRANRYYEQYF. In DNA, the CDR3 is TGCAGTGCTCGGGGTCGAGCGAACCGTTACTACGAGCAGTACTTC.

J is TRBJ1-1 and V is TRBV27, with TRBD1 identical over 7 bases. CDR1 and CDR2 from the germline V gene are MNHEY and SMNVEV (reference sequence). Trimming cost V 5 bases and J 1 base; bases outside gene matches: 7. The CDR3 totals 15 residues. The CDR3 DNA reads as TGTGCCAGCAGTAGGGCAGGGGGTAGGAACACTGAAGCTTTCTTT. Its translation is CASSRAGGRNTEAFF.

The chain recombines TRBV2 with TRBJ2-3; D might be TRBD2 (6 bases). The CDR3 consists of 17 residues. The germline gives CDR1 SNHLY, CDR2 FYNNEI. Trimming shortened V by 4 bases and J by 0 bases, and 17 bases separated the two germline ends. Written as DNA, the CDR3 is TGTGCCAGCAGTGCTAACCCGGGGGACGGTAGCACAGATACGCAGTATTTT. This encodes CASSANPGDGSTDTQYF.

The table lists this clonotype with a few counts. The CDR3 DNA is TGCAGTGCTAGAGAGGGCAGGCTACACGTCCAGACCCAGTACTTC. Translated: CSAREGRLHVQTQYF. V and J are TRBV20-1 and TRBJ2-5, with D unresolved. The germline CDR1 and CDR2 sequences are DFQATT and SNEGSKA (reference sequence). V lost 0 bases and J 6 bases, leaving 17 bases between the germline ends. The CDR3 spans 15 residues.

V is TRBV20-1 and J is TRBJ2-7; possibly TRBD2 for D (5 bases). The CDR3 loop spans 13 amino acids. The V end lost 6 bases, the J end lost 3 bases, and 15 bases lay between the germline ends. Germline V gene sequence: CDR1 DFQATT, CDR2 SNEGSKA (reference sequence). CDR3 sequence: CSARPDWIYEQYF. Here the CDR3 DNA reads TGCAGTGCAAGACCGGACTGGATCTACGAGCAGTACTTC.

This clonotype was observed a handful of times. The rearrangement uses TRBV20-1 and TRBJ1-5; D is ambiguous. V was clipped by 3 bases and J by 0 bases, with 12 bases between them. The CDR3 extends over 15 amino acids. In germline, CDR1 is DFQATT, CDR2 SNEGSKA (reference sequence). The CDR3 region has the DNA TGCAGTGCTAGCTGGGCAGGTAATAGCAATCAGCCCCAGCATTTT. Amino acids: CSASWAGNSNQPQHF.

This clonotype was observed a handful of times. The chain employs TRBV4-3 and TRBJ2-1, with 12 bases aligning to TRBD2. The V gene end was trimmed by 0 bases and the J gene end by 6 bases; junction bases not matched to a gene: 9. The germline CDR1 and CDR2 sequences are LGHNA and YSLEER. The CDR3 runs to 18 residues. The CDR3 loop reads CASSQDHPTSGRFNEQFF. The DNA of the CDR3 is TGCGCCAGCAGCCAAGATCACCCTACTAGCGGGAGGTTCAATGAGCAGTTCTTC.

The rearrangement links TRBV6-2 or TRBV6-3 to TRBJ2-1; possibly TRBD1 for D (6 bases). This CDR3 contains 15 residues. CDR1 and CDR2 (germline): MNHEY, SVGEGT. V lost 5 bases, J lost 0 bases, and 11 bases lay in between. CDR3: CASSQSDSSYNEQFF. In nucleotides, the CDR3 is TGTGCCAGCAGTCAATCGGACAGCTCCTACAATGAGCAGTTCTTC.

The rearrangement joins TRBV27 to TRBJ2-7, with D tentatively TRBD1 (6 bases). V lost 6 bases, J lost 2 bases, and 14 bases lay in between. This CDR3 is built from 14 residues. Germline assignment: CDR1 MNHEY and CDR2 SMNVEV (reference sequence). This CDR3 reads CASSRVAGAYEQYF. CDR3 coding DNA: TGTGCCAGCAGCAGAGTGGCAGGGGCCTACGAGCAGTACTTC.

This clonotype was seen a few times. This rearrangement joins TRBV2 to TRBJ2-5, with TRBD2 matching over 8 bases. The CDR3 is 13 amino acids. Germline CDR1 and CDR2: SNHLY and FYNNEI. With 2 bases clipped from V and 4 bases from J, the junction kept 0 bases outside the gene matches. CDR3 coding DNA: TGTGCCAGCAGTGAACTAGCGGGAGAGACCCAGTACTTC. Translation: CASSELAGETQYF.

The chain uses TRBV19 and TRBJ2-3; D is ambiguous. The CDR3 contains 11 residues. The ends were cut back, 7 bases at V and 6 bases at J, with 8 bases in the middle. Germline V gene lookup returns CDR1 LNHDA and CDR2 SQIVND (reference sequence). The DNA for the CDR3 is TGTGCCAGTACCGTCTCGGATACGCAGTATTTT. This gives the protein CASTVSDTQYF. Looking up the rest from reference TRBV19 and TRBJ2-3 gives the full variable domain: DGGITQSPKYLFRKEGQNVTLSCEQNLNHDAMYWYRQDPGQGLRLIYYSQIVNDFQKGDIAEGYSVSREKKESFPLTVTSAQKNPTAFYLCASTVSDTQYFGPGTRLTVL.

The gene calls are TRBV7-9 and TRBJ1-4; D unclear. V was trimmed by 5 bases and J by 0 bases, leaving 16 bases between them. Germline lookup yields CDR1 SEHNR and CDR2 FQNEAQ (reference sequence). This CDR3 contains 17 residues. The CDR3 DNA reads TGTGCCAGCAGCGTCCGACAACTTGGAACAACTAATGAAAAACTGTTTTTT. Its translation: CASSVRQLGTTNEKLFF.

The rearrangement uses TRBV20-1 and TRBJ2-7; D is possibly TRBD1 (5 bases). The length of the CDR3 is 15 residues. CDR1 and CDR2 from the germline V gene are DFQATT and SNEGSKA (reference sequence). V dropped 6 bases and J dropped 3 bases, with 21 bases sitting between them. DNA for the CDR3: TGCAGTGCCCGATTTCTCGAGACAGTTTACTACGAGCAGTACTTC. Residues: CSARFLETVYYEQYF.

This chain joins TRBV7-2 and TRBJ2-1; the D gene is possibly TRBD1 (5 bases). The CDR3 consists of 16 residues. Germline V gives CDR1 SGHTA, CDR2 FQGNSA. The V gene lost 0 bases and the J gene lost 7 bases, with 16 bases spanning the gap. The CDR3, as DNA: TGTGCCAGCAGCTTAGCGACCAGGGTAAGGTCAAATGAGCAGTTCTTC. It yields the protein CASSLATRVRSNEQFF.

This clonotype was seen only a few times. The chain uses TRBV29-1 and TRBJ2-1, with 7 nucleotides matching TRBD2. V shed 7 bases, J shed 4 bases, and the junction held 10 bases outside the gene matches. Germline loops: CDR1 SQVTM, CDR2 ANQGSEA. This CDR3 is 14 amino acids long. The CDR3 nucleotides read TGCAGCGCCGGAGTAACGGGAGGTTACAATGAGCAGTTCTTC. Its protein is CSAGVTGGYNEQFF.

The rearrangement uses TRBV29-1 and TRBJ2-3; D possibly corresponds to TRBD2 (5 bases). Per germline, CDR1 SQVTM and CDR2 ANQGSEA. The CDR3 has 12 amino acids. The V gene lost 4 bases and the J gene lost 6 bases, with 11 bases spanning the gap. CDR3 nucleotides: TGCAGCGTTGGGAGGCCGACCGATACGCAGTATTTT. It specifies CSVGRPTDTQYF.

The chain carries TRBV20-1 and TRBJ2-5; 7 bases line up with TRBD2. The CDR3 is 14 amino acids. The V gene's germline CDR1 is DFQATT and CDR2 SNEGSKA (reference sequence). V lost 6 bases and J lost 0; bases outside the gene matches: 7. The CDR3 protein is CSAPGGVYQETQYF. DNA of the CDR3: TGCAGTGCCCCTGGGGGGGTTTACCAAGAGACCCAGTACTTC.

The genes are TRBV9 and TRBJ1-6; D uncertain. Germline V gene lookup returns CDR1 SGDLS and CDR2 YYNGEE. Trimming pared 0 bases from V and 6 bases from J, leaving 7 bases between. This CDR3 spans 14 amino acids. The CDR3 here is CASSVGVVNSPLHF. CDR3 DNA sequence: TGTGCCAGCAGCGTAGGCGTTGTTAATTCACCCCTCCACTTT.

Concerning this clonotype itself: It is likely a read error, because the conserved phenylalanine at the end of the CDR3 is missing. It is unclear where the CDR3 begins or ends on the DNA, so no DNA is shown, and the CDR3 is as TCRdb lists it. CDR3 in amino acids: CASSPPGQGPGYTFGS. The chain employs TRBV28 and TRBJ2-1; the table names TRBD1, a call not compared with the DNA. The CDR3 spans 16 amino acids, including both terminal residues. Germline CDR1 and CDR2: MDHEN and SYDVKM.

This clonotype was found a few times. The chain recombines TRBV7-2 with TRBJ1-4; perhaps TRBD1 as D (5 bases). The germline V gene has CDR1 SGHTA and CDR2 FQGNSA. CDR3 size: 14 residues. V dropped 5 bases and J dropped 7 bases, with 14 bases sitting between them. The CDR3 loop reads CASSTRVGSEKLFF. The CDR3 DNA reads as TGTGCCAGCAGCACCAGGGTGGGCAGTGAAAAACTGTTTTTT.

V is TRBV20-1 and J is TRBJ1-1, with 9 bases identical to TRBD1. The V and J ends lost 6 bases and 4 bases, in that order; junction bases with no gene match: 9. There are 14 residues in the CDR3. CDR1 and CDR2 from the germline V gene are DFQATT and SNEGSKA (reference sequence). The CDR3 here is CSALTGGSGTEAFF. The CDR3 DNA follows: TGCAGTGCCTTGACAGGGGGTTCGGGCACTGAAGCTTTCTTT.

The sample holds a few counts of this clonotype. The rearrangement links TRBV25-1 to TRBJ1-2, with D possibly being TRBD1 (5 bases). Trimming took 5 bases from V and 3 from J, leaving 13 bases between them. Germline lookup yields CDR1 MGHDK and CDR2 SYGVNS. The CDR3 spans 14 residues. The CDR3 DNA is TGTGCCAGCAGTATATCCGGGGCCCACTATGGCTACACCTTC. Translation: CASSISGAHYGYTF.